This is a list of T cell receptor beta chains from one sample in a study of CD8+CD57+ T cells in acquired aplastic anemia. MiXCR was run by TCRdb on the reads, yielding one entry per CDR3 protein. The repertoire consists of some 120,000 distinct CDR3 sequences, with around 48% occurring once and the leading ten covering roughly 2.5%. The sequencing sample was made of sorted CD4+, CD8+, or CD8+CD57+ T cells (not recorded which) from PBMCs. These receptors came from a human donor in good health, serving as a control. The CDR3 runs from the conserved cysteine through the conserved F or W. A D gene is named only where the DNA matches it firmly. Clone size is given for some rows only: seen once, a few or many times, or a class if the clone is expanded.

J gene | D gene | clone size | V gene | CDR3 DNA | CDR3 protein
TRBJ2-7 | NA | many | TRBV20-1 | TGCAGTGCTAGAGATCGGGATAGCCGATTAGCTCCCTACGAGCAGTACTTC | CSARDRDSRLAPYEQYF
TRBJ2-7 | TRBD2 | NA | TRBV12-3/TRBV12-4 | TGTGCCAGCAGTTTAGGAGGGACTAGCGGGGGACAACGTGGGGAGCAGTACTTC | CASSLGGTSGGQRGEQYF
TRBJ1-1 | NA | NA | TRBV29-1 | TGCAGCGTTGCCACCGGGACCATGAACACTGAAGCTTTCTTT | CSVATGTMNTEAFF
TRBJ2-7 | TRBD1 | NA | TRBV5-1 | TGCGCCAGCAGCTTGGGGGACAGGATATTTTGGGAGCAGTACTTC | CASSLGDRIFWEQYF
TRBJ1-5 | NA | many | TRBV20-1 | TGCAGTGCTAGTGGTGGCGGTGGGCAAACTAATCAGCCCCAGCATTTT | CSASGGGGQTNQPQHF
TRBJ2-7 | TRBD2 | NA | TRBV7-2 | TGTGCCAGCAGCGCGGTGGGACTAGAGCAGTACTTC | CASSAVGLEQYF
TRBJ2-3 | NA | NA | TRBV20-1 | TGCAGTGCTAGAGACGGCAGGGAGACAGATACGCAGTATTTT | CSARDGRETDTQYF
TRBJ2-5 | NA | few | TRBV10-3 | TGTGCCATCAGTGAGTCAAATCGGGTCGGCCAAGAGACCCAGTACTTC | CAISESNRVGQETQYF
TRBJ2-7 | TRBD2 | NA | TRBV9 | TGTGCCAGCAGCCAAGCGGGCGGGGGGGCTTACAATGAGCAGTACTTC | CASSQAGGGAYNEQYF
TRBJ2-3 | NA | NA | TRBV5-4 | TGTGCCAGCAGCTTGGCCCCCGGCACTAGCACAGATACGCAGTATTTT | CASSLAPGTSTDTQYF
TRBJ1-1 | NA | NA | TRBV12-3/TRBV12-4 | TGTGCCAGCAGTTTAATCCGCACTGAAGCTTTCTTT | CASSLIRTEAFF
TRBJ1-1 | NA | many | TRBV12-3/TRBV12-4 | TGTGCCAGCAGTTTGCGCAGTAAGAACACTGAAGCTTTCTTT | CASSLRSKNTEAFF
TRBJ2-7 | TRBD1 | NA | TRBV4-2 | TGTGCCAGCAGCCAAGTCCTCGGACAGGCCACCTACGAGCGGTACTTC | CASSQVLGQATYERYF
TRBJ2-1 | NA | NA | TRBV14 | TGTGCCAGCAGTCTAGGGGGACTACTCACCACTGAGCAGTTCTTC | CASSLGGLLTTEQFF
TRBJ2-6 | NA | many | TRBV7-3 | TGTGCCAGCAGCTTAAGGTTTGCAGGAAGCTCTGGGGCCAACGTCCTGACTTTC | CASSLRFAGSSGANVLTF
TRBJ2-1 | NA | NA | TRBV15 | TGCGCCAGCAGTGAGCGTGGGAGAGTCGGCAATGAGCAGTTCTTC | CASSERGRVGNEQFF
TRBJ2-3 | TRBD2 | NA | TRBV29-1 | TGCAGCGTGGCGACTAGCGGGGGGCCTGTCACAGATACGCAGTATTTT | CSVATSGGPVTDTQYF
TRBJ2-7 | NA | NA | TRBV10-3 | TGTGCCATCATGCGGACAGACCACACCTACGAGCAGTACTTC | CAIMRTDHTYEQYF
TRBJ2-5 | NA | NA | TRBV7-9 | TGTGCCAGCAGCTTGGATTCGGGTCAGGGGACCCAGCACTTC | CASSLDSGQGTQHF
TRBJ1-1 | TRBD1 | many | TRBV7-2 | TGTGCCAGCAGCTCTCGACAGGGGACGAACACTGAAGCTTTCTTT | CASSSRQGTNTEAFF
TRBJ1-2 | NA | many | TRBV6-2/TRBV6-3 | TGTGCCGCCCGGGGGAACTATGGCTACACCTTC | CAARGNYGYTF
TRBJ2-3 | NA | NA | TRBV7-2 | TGTGCCAGCAGCTTAGCTGTAACAGCGGGAGATACGCAGTATTTT | CASSLAVTAGDTQYF
TRBJ2-5 | NA | NA | TRBV7-3 | TGTGCCAGCAGCTTATTGGGGGGGCGTATGTACCAAGAGACCCAGTACTTC | CASSLLGGRMYQETQYF
TRBJ1-3 | TRBD1 | NA | TRBV10-3 | TGTGCCATCAGAACCGACAGGGGAGAAAACACCATATATTTT | CAIRTDRGENTIYF
TRBJ2-7 | NA | many | TRBV7-9 | TGTGCCAGCAGCTCCGACAGAATCCCCTACGAGCAGTACTTC | CASSSDRIPYEQYF
TRBJ2-7 | TRBD1 | NA | TRBV2 | TGTGCCAGCACTGGACAGGGGATCGTGAACGAGCAGTACTTC | CASTGQGIVNEQYF
TRBJ2-6 | NA | many | TRBV10-3 | TGTGCCATCAGCTCCCGGGACTCTGGGGCCAACGTCCTGACTTTC | CAISSRDSGANVLTF
TRBJ1-1 | TRBD1 | many | TRBV19 | TGTGCCAGTAGTATAACAGGGGACACTGAAGCTTTCTTT | CASSITGDTEAFF
TRBJ2-5 | TRBD2 | many | TRBV7-2 | TGTGCCAGCAGCTTCCTAGCGGGGGTGGAGACCCAGTACTTC | CASSFLAGVETQYF
TRBJ2-6 | NA | many | TRBV7-2 | TGTGCCAGCAGCTCACGCACAGGGAAGGCTGGGGCCAACGTCCTGACTTTC | CASSSRTGKAGANVLTF
TRBJ1-5 | NA | many | TRBV6-6 | TGTGCCAGCAGTTACTCACTGACGGGAGAACAGCCCCAGCATTTT | CASSYSLTGEQPQHF
TRBJ2-5 | TRBD1 | NA | TRBV19 | TGTGCCAGTAGTATCGACAGGGGTCAAGAGACCCAGTACTTC | CASSIDRGQETQYF
TRBJ2-2 | NA | few | TRBV6-2/TRBV6-3 | TGTGCCAGCAGTTACGTCTCAGCGAACACCGGGGAGCTGTTTTTT | CASSYVSANTGELFF
TRBJ2-1 | NA | many | TRBV6-1 | TGTGCCAGCAGTCCCGGGACTTTGTACAATGAGCAGTTCTTC | CASSPGTLYNEQFF
TRBJ1-2 | TRBD1 | NA | TRBV7-2 | TGTGCCAGCAGTGTACAGGGGGGCTATGGCTACACCTTC | CASSVQGGYGYTF
TRBJ2-7 | TRBD2 | few | TRBV15 | TGTGCCACCAGCAGAGATATGGGAGGGCGCGCAGGCGAGCAGTACTTC | CATSRDMGGRAGEQYF
TRBJ1-1 | TRBD1 | many | TRBV27 | TGTGCCAGCAGGACGGACAGGCCGAACACTGAAGCTTTCTTT | CASRTDRPNTEAFF
TRBJ1-2 | NA | many | TRBV5-1 | TGCGCCAGCAGCTTGCTGGACAGCCGGAACTATGGCTACACCTTC | CASSLLDSRNYGYTF
TRBJ2-5 | NA | many | TRBV11-3 | TGTGCCAGCAGCGTCCGTCTGGGGGGACTCCAAACTAAAGAGACCCAGTACTTC | CASSVRLGGLQTKETQYF
TRBJ2-6 | NA | NA | TRBV14 | TGTGCCAGCAGCCAAGATCTTTGCTCTGGGGCCAACGTCCTGACTTTC | CASSQDLCSGANVLTF
TRBJ1-2 | NA | NA | TRBV29-1 | TGCAGCGTTGATGGGGTAGGCTATGGCTACACCTTC | CSVDGVGYGYTF
TRBJ2-7 | NA | medium-sized | TRBV7-2 | TGTGCCAGCAGCACCCAACTCTACGAGCAGTACTTC | CASSTQLYEQYF
TRBJ2-2 | NA | many | TRBV7-3 | TGTGCCAGCAGTCTCGCGGGCGTCGGGTTGAACACCGGGGAGCTGTTTTTT | CASSLAGVGLNTGELFF
TRBJ2-7 | NA | NA | TRBV9 | TGTGCCAGCGGCCCCCGCCCAGACATGGAGTATTGGCAGTACTTC | CASGPRPDMEYWQYF
TRBJ1-6 | NA | NA | TRBV10-1 | TGCGCCAGCAGTGAACAGGATAATAATTCACCCCTCCACTTT | CASSEQDNNSPLHF
TRBJ1-5 | NA | NA | TRBV2 | TGTGCCAGCGCGACTCATCAGCCCCAGCATTTT | CASATHQPQHF
TRBJ2-1 | TRBD2 | many | TRBV3-1 | TGTGCCAGCAGCCAGGGGACTAGCGGGCGGAACTACAATGAGCAGTTCTTC | CASSQGTSGRNYNEQFF
TRBJ2-7 | TRBD1 | many | TRBV11-2 | TGTGCCAGCAGCCCGTCGACAGGGGGTTACGAGCAGTACTTC | CASSPSTGGYEQYF
TRBJ1-2 | TRBD1 | NA | TRBV19 | TGTGCCAGTAGTACACGGACAAGGGGACAGATAACGAACTATGGCTACACCTTC | CASSTRTRGQITNYGYTF
TRBJ1-3 | NA | NA | TRBV10-3 | TGTGCCATAGGACAAAACACCATATATTTT | CAIGQNTIYF
TRBJ2-7 | TRBD2 | once | TRBV12-3/TRBV12-4 | TGTGCCAGCAGTTTTGGGACTGGCGGGGGGGTGGGGAGCTGGCAAAACGAGCAGTACTTC | CASSFGTGGGVGSWQNEQYF
TRBJ2-3 | NA | NA | TRBV20-1 | TGCAGTGCTCATCCCAGGTTGAGGACAGATACGCAGTATTTT | CSAHPRLRTDTQYF
TRBJ2-3 | TRBD1 | NA | TRBV2 | TGTGCCAGCAGTGAAGCGCTTCGGGGACAGGGGATCCTTCGATCCCCGGATACGCAGTATTTT | CASSEALRGQGILRSPDTQYF